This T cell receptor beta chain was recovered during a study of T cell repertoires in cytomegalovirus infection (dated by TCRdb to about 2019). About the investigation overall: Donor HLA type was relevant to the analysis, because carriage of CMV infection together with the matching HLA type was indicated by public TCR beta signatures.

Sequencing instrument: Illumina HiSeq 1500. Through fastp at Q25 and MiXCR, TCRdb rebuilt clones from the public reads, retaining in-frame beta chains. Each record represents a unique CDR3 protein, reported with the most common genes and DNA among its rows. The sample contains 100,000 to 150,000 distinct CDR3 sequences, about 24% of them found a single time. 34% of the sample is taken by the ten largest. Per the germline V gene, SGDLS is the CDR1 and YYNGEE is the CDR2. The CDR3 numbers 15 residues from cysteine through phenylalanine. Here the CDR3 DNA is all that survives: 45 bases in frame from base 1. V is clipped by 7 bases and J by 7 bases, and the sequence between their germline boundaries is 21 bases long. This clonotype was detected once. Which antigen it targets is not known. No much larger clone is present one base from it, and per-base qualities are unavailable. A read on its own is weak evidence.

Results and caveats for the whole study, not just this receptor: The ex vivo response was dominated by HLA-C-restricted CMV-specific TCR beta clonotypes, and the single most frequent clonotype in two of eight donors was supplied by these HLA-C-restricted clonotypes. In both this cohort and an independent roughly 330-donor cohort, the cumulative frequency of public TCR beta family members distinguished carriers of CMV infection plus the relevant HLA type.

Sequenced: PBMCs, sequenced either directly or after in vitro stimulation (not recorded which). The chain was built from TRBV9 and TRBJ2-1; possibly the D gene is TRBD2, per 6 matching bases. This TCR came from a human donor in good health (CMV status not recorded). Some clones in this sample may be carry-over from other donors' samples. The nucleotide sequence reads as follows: TGTGCCAGCGCGAAAGGTAGGGGAGGCCGGAATGAGCAGTTCTTC. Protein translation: CASAKGRGGRNEQFF.